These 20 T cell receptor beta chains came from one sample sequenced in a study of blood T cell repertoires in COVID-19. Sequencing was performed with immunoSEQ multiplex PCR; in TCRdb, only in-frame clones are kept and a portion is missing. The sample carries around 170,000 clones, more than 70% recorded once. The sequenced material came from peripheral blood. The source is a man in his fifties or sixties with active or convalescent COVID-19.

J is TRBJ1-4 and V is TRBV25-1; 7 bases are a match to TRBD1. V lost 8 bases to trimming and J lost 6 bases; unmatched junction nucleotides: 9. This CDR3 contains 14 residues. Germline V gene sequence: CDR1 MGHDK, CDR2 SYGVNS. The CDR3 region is CASGHRGRDEKLFF. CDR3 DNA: TGTGCCAGCGGGCACAGGGGCAGGGATGAAAAACTGTTTTTT. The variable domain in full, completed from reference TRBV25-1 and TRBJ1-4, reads EADIYQTPRYLVIGTGKKITLECSQTMGHDKMYWYQQDPGMELHLIHYSYGVNSTEKGDLSSESTVSRIRTEHFPLTLESARPSHTSQYLCASGHRGRDEKLFFGSGTQLSVL.

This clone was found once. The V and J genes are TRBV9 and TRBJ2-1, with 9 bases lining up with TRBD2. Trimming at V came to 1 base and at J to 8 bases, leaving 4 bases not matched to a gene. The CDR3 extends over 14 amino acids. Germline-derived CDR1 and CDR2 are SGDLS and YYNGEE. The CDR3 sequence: CASSVLSSGDEQFF. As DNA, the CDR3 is TGTGCCAGCAGCGTATTGTCTAGCGGGGATGAGCAGTTCTTC.

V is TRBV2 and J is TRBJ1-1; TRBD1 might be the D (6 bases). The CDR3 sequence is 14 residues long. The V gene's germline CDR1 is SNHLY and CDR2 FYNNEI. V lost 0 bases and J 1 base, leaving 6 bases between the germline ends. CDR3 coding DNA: TGTGCCAGCAGTGAAGCGGGACAGAACACTGAAGCTTTCTTT. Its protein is CASSEAGQNTEAFF. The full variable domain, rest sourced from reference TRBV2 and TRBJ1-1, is EPEVTQTPSHQVTQMGQEVILRCVPISNHLYFYWYRQILGQKVEFLVSFYNNEISEKSEIFDDQFSVERPDGSNFTLKIRSTKLEDSAMYFCASSEAGQNTEAFFGQGTRLTVV.

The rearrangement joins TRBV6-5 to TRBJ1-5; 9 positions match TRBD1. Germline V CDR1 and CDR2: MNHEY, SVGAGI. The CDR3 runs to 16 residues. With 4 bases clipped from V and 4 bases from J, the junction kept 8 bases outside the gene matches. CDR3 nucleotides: TGTGCCAGCAGTTCGTTATGGACAGGGGCGAATCAGCCCCAGCATTTT. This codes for CASSSLWTGANQPQHF.

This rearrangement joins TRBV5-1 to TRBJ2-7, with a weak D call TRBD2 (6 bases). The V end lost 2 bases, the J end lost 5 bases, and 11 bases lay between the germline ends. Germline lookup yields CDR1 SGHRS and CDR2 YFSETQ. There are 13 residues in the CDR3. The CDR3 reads CASSFQGGDEQYF. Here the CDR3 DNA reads TGCGCCAGCAGCTTTCAGGGCGGGGACGAGCAGTACTTC.

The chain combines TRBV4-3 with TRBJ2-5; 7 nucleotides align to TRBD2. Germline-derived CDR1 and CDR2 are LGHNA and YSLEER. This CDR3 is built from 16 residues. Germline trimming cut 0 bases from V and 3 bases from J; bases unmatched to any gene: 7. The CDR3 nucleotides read TGCGCCAGCAGCCAAGAGCTCCGGGGGGAAAAAGAGACCCAGTACTTC. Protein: CASSQELRGEKETQYF.

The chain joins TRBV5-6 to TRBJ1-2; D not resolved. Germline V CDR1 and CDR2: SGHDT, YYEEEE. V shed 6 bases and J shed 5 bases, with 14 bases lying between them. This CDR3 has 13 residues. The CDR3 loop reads CASNHYVGYGYTF. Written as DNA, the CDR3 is TGTGCCAGCAATCATTATGTCGGGTATGGCTACACCTTC.

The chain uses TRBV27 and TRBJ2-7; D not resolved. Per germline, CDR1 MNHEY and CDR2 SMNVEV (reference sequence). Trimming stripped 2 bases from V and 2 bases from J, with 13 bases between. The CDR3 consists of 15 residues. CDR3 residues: CASSLIGAYTYEQYF. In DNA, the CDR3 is TGTGCCAGCAGTTTAATAGGAGCTTACACCTACGAGCAGTACTTC.

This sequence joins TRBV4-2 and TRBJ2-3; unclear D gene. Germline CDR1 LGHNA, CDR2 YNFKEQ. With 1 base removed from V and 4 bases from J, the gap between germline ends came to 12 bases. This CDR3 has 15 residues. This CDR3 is CASSQARHRADTQYF. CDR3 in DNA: TGTGCCAGCAGCCAAGCACGACACCGCGCAGATACGCAGTATTTT.

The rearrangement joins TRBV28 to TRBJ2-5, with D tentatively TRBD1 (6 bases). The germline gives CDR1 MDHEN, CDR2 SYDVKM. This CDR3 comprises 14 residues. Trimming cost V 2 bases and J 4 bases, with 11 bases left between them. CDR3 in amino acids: CASSLPQGRETQYF. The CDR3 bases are TGTGCCAGCAGTTTACCCCAGGGGAGAGAGACCCAGTACTTC.

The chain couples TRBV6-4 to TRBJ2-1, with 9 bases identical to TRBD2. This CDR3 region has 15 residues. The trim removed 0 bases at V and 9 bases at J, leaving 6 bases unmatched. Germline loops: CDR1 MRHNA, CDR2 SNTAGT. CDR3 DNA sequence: TGTGCCAGCAGTGACTCCGTAGCGGGAGTGGGTGAGCAGTTCTTC. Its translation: CASSDSVAGVGEQFF.

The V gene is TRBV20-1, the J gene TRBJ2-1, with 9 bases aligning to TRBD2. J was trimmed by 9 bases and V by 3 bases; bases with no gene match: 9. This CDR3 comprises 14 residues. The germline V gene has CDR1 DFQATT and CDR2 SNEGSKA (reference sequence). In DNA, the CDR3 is TGCAGTGCTAGTGATAGCGGGAGAGCCTCTGAGCAGTTCTTC. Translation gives CSASDSGRASEQFF.

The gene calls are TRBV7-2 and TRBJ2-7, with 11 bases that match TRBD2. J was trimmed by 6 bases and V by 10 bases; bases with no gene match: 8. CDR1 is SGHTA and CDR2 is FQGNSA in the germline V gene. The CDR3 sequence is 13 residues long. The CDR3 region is CATSGGPILEQYF. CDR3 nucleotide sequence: TGTGCCACTAGCGGGGGGCCAATTCTCGAGCAGTACTTC.

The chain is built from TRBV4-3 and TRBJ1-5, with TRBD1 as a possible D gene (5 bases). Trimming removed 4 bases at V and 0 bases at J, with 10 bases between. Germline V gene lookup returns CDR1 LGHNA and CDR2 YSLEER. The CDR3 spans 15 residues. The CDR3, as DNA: TGCGCCAGCAGCCTAAGGAGGGGTAGCAATCAGCCCCAGCATTTT. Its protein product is CASSLRRGSNQPQHF.

CDR3 loop: CASNPNSGNTIYF. In nucleotides, the CDR3 is TGTGCCAGCAATCCCAACTCTGGAAACACCATATATTTT. The chain employs TRBV6-6 and TRBJ1-3; D gene unclear. CDR3 length: 13 residues. Trimming took off 7 bases at V and 0 bases at J, with 7 bases between the two ends. CDR1 and CDR2 from the germline V gene are MNHNY and SVGAGI (reference sequence).

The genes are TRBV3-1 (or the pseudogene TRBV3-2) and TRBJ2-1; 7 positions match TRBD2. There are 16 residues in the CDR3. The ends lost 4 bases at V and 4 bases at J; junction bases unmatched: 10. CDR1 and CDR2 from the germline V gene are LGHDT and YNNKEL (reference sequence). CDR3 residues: CASSPRTSAAYNEQFF. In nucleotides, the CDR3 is TGTGCCAGCAGCCCCCGAACTAGCGCAGCATACAATGAGCAGTTCTTC.

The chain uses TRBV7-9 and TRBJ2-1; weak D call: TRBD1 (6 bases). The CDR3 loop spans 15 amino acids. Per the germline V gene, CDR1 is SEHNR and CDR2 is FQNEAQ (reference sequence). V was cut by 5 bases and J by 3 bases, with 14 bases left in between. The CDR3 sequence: CASSTRDTFYNEQFF. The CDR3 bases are TGTGCCAGCAGCACCCGGGACACATTCTACAATGAGCAGTTCTTC.

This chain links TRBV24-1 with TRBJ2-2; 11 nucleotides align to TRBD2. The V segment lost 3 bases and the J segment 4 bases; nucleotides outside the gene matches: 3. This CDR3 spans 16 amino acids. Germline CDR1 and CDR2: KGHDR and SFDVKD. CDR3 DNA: TGTGCCACCAGTGATCGACTAGCGGGGATCACCGGGGAGCTGTTTTTT. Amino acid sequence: CATSDRLAGITGELFF.

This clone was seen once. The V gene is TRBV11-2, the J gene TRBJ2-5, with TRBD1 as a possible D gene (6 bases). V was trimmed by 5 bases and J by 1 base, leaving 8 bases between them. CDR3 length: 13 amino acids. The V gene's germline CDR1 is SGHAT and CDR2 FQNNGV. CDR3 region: CASSVDSQETQYF. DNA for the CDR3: TGTGCCAGCAGCGTGGACAGCCAAGAGACCCAGTACTTC. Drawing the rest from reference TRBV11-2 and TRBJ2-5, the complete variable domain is EAGVAQSPRYKIIEKRQSVAFWCNPISGHATLYWYQQILGQGPKLLIQFQNNGVVDDSQLPKDRFSAERLKGVDSTLKIQPAKLEDSAVYLCASSVDSQETQYFGPGTRLLVL.

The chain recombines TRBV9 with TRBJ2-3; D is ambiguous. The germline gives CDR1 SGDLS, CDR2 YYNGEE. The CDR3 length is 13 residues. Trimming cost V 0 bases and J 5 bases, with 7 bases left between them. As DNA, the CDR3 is TGTGCCAGCAGCGTAGCTACGCAAGATACGCAGTATTTT. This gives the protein CASSVATQDTQYF.